The rows below give T cell receptor beta chains drawn from one sample of a study of vaccination effects on CD4 cells after COVID-19. Assay: immunoSEQ multiplex PCR; the TCRdb copy retains only in-frame clones and omits some. In the table there are approximately 54,000 clones, over 80% of which are singletons. These TCRs' antigens remain unknown. This sample comprised CD4+ T cells from PBMCs cultured with HCoV-229E spike peptides, obtained before COVID-19 vaccination. These receptor sequences come from a human donor who received a COVID-19 vaccine. The CDR3 runs from the conserved cysteine through the conserved F or W. Clone size is stated in some rows and not others, as once, few, many or a class when expanded.

abundance: NA; v_gene: TRBV7-2; j_gene: TRBJ2-1; CDR3aa: CASSFGGGGSNEQFF
abundance: NA; v_gene: TRBV5-1; j_gene: TRBJ2-2; CDR3aa: CASSLGPAGGSNTGELFF
abundance: few; v_gene: TRBV19; j_gene: TRBJ1-2; CDR3aa: CASSIGQINYGYTF
abundance: NA; v_gene: TRBV25-1; j_gene: TRBJ2-1; CDR3aa: CASSGYNEQFF
abundance: once; v_gene: TRBV19; j_gene: TRBJ1-1; CDR3aa: CASRDDTNTEAFF
abundance: few; v_gene: TRBV5-6; j_gene: TRBJ1-5; CDR3aa: CASSLWAGGNQPQHF
abundance: few; v_gene: TRBV11-2; j_gene: TRBJ1-2; CDR3aa: CASSPNTGYRGYTF
abundance: NA; v_gene: TRBV19; j_gene: TRBJ2-1; CDR3aa: CASSPGQGTGEQFF
abundance: NA; v_gene: TRBV5-4; j_gene: TRBJ2-3; CDR3aa: CASSLADYPRSDTQYF
abundance: NA; v_gene: TRBV28; j_gene: TRBJ2-2; CDR3aa: CASSYRTGSNTGELFF
abundance: NA; v_gene: TRBV5-8; j_gene: TRBJ1-3; CDR3aa: CASNRLKGNTIYF
abundance: NA; v_gene: TRBV6-1; j_gene: TRBJ1-4; CDR3aa: CASSEIGAAYNEKLFF
abundance: NA; v_gene: TRBV9; j_gene: TRBJ2-5; CDR3aa: CASSVSAGGVQETQYF
abundance: NA; v_gene: TRBV27; j_gene: TRBJ2-2; CDR3aa: CASSLNPVNTGELFF
abundance: NA; v_gene: TRBV7-9; j_gene: TRBJ1-3; CDR3aa: CASSLGDLSGNTIYF
abundance: once; v_gene: TRBV11-1; j_gene: TRBJ2-3; CDR3aa: CASSQRDSADTQYF
abundance: NA; v_gene: TRBV6-1; j_gene: TRBJ2-5; CDR3aa: CASSEVPARRETQYF
abundance: NA; v_gene: TRBV18; j_gene: TRBJ2-1; CDR3aa: CASSPLYQGRHNEQFF
abundance: few; v_gene: TRBV3-1/TRBV3-2; j_gene: TRBJ1-6; CDR3aa: CASSQQVSPLHF
abundance: NA; v_gene: TRBV24-1; j_gene: TRBJ2-2; CDR3aa: CATSRGTGGRELFF
abundance: NA; v_gene: TRBV12-3/TRBV12-4; j_gene: TRBJ2-5; CDR3aa: CASSFPPAAQYF
abundance: once; v_gene: TRBV4-1; j_gene: TRBJ1-2; CDR3aa: CASSQGENNYGYTF
abundance: NA; v_gene: TRBV6-2/TRBV6-3; j_gene: TRBJ1-5; CDR3aa: CASSYTGNQPQHF
abundance: NA; v_gene: TRBV9; j_gene: TRBJ1-1; CDR3aa: CASSDPDRGYTEAFF
abundance: NA; v_gene: TRBV7-9; j_gene: TRBJ2-4; CDR3aa: CASSYSGGARNIQYF
abundance: NA; v_gene: TRBV2; j_gene: TRBJ1-6; CDR3aa: CASVRQGTYNSPLHF
abundance: NA; v_gene: TRBV28; j_gene: TRBJ1-1; CDR3aa: CASINGNTEAFF
abundance: once; v_gene: TRBV7-2; j_gene: TRBJ1-1; CDR3aa: CASSPQGQTNTEAFF
abundance: NA; v_gene: TRBV6-2/TRBV6-3; j_gene: TRBJ1-6; CDR3aa: CASSRTGGDSPLHF
abundance: NA; v_gene: TRBV6-5; j_gene: TRBJ1-2; CDR3aa: CASSSNLISYGYTF
abundance: NA; v_gene: TRBV7-2; j_gene: TRBJ1-2; CDR3aa: CASSFDFQKQSYTF
abundance: NA; v_gene: TRBV2; j_gene: TRBJ1-5; CDR3aa: CASRRDSNQPQHF
abundance: NA; v_gene: TRBV7-9; j_gene: TRBJ2-3; CDR3aa: CASGTSGGSGTDTQYF
abundance: NA; v_gene: TRBV5-1; j_gene: TRBJ1-4; CDR3aa: CASSAERATNEKLFF
abundance: NA; v_gene: TRBV6-5; j_gene: TRBJ1-4; CDR3aa: CASSYSVSNEKLFF
abundance: NA; v_gene: TRBV7-3; j_gene: TRBJ2-1; CDR3aa: CASSSPGLAGMDEQFF
abundance: NA; v_gene: TRBV20-1; j_gene: TRBJ1-2; CDR3aa: CSAPLNYGYTF
abundance: NA; v_gene: TRBV27; j_gene: TRBJ2-6; CDR3aa: CASRSANSGANVLTF
abundance: NA; v_gene: TRBV5-1; j_gene: TRBJ2-2; CDR3aa: CASSLVQGADTGELFF
abundance: NA; v_gene: TRBV6-1; j_gene: TRBJ2-5; CDR3aa: CASSELGGGRQETQYF
abundance: NA; v_gene: TRBV29-1; j_gene: TRBJ2-2; CDR3aa: CSVVRTNTGELFF
abundance: once; v_gene: TRBV11-3; j_gene: TRBJ2-1; CDR3aa: CASSPEGSSYNEQFF
abundance: NA; v_gene: TRBV11-2; j_gene: TRBJ2-5; CDR3aa: CASSLLAGGGETQYF
abundance: NA; v_gene: TRBV6-2/TRBV6-3; j_gene: TRBJ1-5; CDR3aa: CASSYWGGGLFDRNQPQHF
abundance: NA; v_gene: TRBV11-3; j_gene: TRBJ1-1; CDR3aa: CASSLAGENTEAFF
abundance: NA; v_gene: TRBV24-1; j_gene: TRBJ2-2; CDR3aa: CATSGGPTLGTGELFF
abundance: NA; v_gene: TRBV7-2; j_gene: TRBJ2-3; CDR3aa: CASSLAGGRGDTQYF
abundance: NA; v_gene: TRBV10-1; j_gene: TRBJ2-4; CDR3aa: CASSESGQGNIQYF
abundance: NA; v_gene: TRBV7-3; j_gene: TRBJ1-1; CDR3aa: CASSMDRNTEAFF
abundance: NA; v_gene: TRBV30; j_gene: TRBJ2-5; CDR3aa: CAWSALAGGQETQYF
abundance: NA; v_gene: TRBV2; j_gene: TRBJ1-1; CDR3aa: CASKEGQGITEAFF
abundance: NA; v_gene: TRBV9; j_gene: TRBJ2-1; CDR3aa: CASSVASFGSSYNEQFF